This T cell receptor (beta chain) came from a study of blood T cells in healthy people across ages. Study-wide results and caveats: Conclusively comparing naive with antigen-experienced cells was impossible with unsorted PBMCs.

A note on this clonotype: Its antigen is unknown.

Sample-barcoded 5' priming and a J-beta primer mix drove a second PCR of roughly 7 to 11 cycles. Unique molecular identifiers of 12 random nucleotides labeled each cDNA. Per-sample output comprised a minimum of 2.5 million paired-end reads containing CDR3. TCRdb re-derived calls from the 5' RACE reads in MiXCR, one entry per CDR3 protein. The table has 870,000 or so distinct CDR3 sequences, around 30% seen once. Healthy Russian Caucasian donors spanned ages about 6 to 100 years. The origin of this receptor is an elderly woman in good health. Sequenced: blood.

The CDR3 is CASSRDGGASNSPLHF. In DNA form, the CDR3 reads TGTGCCAGCAGCAGGGATGGGGGGGCAAGTAATTCACCCCTCCACTTT. The rearrangement joins TRBV7-2 to TRBJ1-6, with D possibly being TRBD1 (6 bases). The V gene's germline CDR1 is SGHTA and CDR2 FQGNSA. The CDR3 covers 16 residues. Trimming shortened V by 5 bases and J by 6 bases, and 17 bases separated the two germline ends.